This TCR beta chain was obtained from a study of Graves' ophthalmopathy and Graves' hyperthyroidism (dated by TCRdb to the late 2010s). About the study as a whole: Peripheral blood was collected at initial diagnosis, before any treatment. To tell Graves' ophthalmopathy apart from Graves' hyperthyroidism, and to predict which patients would progress to ophthalmopathy, the study relied on TCR beta repertoire signatures. In total, 135 blood samples were TCR-sequenced: 40 to 45 ophthalmopathy, 80 or so hyperthyroidism and about 17 hyperthyroidism-to-ophthalmopathy patients. To explore V-J signatures that separate ophthalmopathy from hyperthyroidism, a discovery set of 100 patients was enrolled, consisting of 40 to 45 with ophthalmopathy and 55 to 65 with stable hyperthyroidism. An independent validation cohort was composed of approximately 18 hyperthyroidism patients and over 15 patients who later progressed from hyperthyroidism to ophthalmopathy. In more than five hyperthyroidism patients, T-cell repertoires of thyroid tissue and blood were compared. Once sampling was done, hyperthyroidism patients were given methimazole at a starting dose of 30 mg daily, while ophthalmopathy patients were given high-dose intravenous methylprednisolone.

This clonotype was counted between two and nine times. This receptor's antigen is unknown. No much larger clonotype is one base removed from it; base qualities were not supplied. Overall results and qualifications from the work: Ophthalmopathy was separated from stable hyperthyroidism by the 13-signature model with about 89% sensitivity and less than 82% specificity in cross-validation and with 80%/75% in the test set. Most expanded thyroid clonotypes with frequency above 0.001 were also detected in blood, suggesting blood repertoires may reflect the thyroid immune response. In validation, the model predicted ophthalmopathy progression with over 60% sensitivity and 72.22% specificity; some twelve predicted patients were CT-confirmed with GO in a median of around 6 months. Sample size was not predetermined statistically, and investigators were not blinded to group allocation.

For repertoire sequencing, the TCR beta CDR3 regions were amplified from RNA transcripts. HTBI primers and the Qiagen OneStep RT-PCR kit were used in a first-round RT-PCR, which was followed by a second-round multiplex PCR, size selection and purification. The libraries underwent paired-end sequencing with 100 bp reads on an Illumina HiSeq2000. In the paper's pipeline: SOAPnuke was used to process the reads, removing any read that contained adapters or uncalled bases, had a mean Phred below 15, or lacked an exact match to the constant primer or identifier. High-quality paired reads were merged with COPE v1.2.5. Each unique nucleotide sequence was defined as a clonotype, and clonotypes were aligned to IMGT TRB V, D and J references with MiTCR v1.1. The analysis was limited to V-J combinations with a frequency above 0.0001, which together covered more than 98% of repertoires. For each V-J combination, a TCR clonal expansion and chaos score was defined as the ratio of F50 clonal expansion to chaos observed in the TCRdist matrix. Features were reduced by Welch's t-statistics and random forest to more than 10 V-J combinations, which fed a naive Bayes classifier. The Morisita-Horn index was used to measure how similar the thyroid and blood repertoires were. TCRdb reran the public reads through fastp at Q25 and MiXCR, keeping productive beta chains. Rows are combined by CDR3 protein, so each entry shows the most common genes and DNA. The V and J calls were determined by TCRdb, not by the authors. The sample includes hundreds of thousands of distinct CDR3 sequences, with over 40% observed a single time. The ten largest clones capture 3.3% of the sample.

Ophthalmopathy patients had moderately to severely active disease, Clinical Activity Score of at least 3, NOSPECS grade of at least 4, and disease duration under 3 months. Patients with other autoimmune diseases, uncontrolled infections, pregnancy or lactation were excluded from the study. Clinical symptoms, serum thyroxine, TRAb, thyroid ultrasound and orbital computed tomography formed the basis of the diagnosis. PBMCs were isolated from approximately 10 ml of fresh peripheral blood by Ficoll-Paque density gradient centrifugation. Total RNA was extracted using Trizol reagent, and RNA quality was checked on an Agilent 2100 Bioanalyzer. Counted from cysteine to phenylalanine, this CDR3 has 11 amino acids. Just the 33-base CDR3 DNA is kept, in frame starting at base 1. Trimming takes 11 bases from V and 6 bases from J, and the germline ends sit 10 bases apart. The germline V gene (reference sequence) supplies CDR1 LNHDA and CDR2 SQIVND.

The TCR originated in an adult man with Graves' ophthalmopathy. The sequence joins TRBV19 to TRBJ1-4; TRBD1 is a weak D gene call, 5 bases matching. The sample taken for sequencing was peripheral blood. The bases read TGTGCCGGACAAAGCTATGAAAAACTGTTTTTT. This sequence encodes CAGQSYEKLFF.